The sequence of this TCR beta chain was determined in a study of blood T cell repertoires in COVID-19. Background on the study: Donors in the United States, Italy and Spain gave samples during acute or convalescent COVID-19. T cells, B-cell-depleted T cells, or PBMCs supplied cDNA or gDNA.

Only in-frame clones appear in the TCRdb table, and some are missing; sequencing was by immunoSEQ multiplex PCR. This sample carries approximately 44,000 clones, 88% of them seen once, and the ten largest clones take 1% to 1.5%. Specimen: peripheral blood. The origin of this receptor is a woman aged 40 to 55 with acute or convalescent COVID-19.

CDR3 DNA: TGTGCCAGCAGTCTCCGACGACAGGCGGGCACTGAAGCTTTCTTT. This gives the protein CASSLRRQAGTEAFF. The rearrangement links TRBV2 to TRBJ1-1; tentative D call: TRBD1 (6 bases). Trimming took 5 bases from V and 4 from J, leaving 17 bases between them. CDR3 length equals 15 residues. The germline gives CDR1 SNHLY, CDR2 FYNNEI.